The 30 T cell receptor beta chains presented below share a single source sample, sequenced in a study of OX40 agonist ivuxolimab in advanced cancers. Library prep was done by the immunoSEQ multiplex PCR assay. The table comes from immuneACCESS by way of TCRdb, which keeps in-frame sequences with V and J called. Part of the clones is missing from these tables; in studies checked, under half for an unresolved V gene and the rest for unknown reasons. For this sample the table gives 55,000 to 70,000 clones, of which approximately 82% were detected only once. The leading ten clones occupy about 4.3% of the sample. The sequencing used CD4+ or CD8+ T cells sorted from blood, collected in a trial of the OX40 agonist ivuxolimab. These receptors came from an adult with an advanced solid tumor such as melanoma, head and neck, liver or kidney cancer.

This chain connects TRBV6-5 to TRBJ2-7, with TRBD2 matching 13 bases. J was trimmed by 0 bases and V by 6 bases; bases with no gene match: 2. The CDR3 has 15 amino acids. Germline V lookup: CDR1 MNHEY, CDR2 SVGAGI. CDR3 in DNA: TGTGCCAGCAGCACTAGCGGGAGGGACTCCTACGAGCAGTACTTC. Translating it yields CASSTSGRDSYEQYF.

This clone was picked up one time. The J gene is TRBJ1-5, the V gene TRBV28; unclear D gene. CDR3 length: 15 residues. Germline V gene lookup returns CDR1 MDHEN and CDR2 SYDVKM. The ends were cut back, 8 bases at V and 5 bases at J, with 19 bases in the middle. CDR3: CASQSRHNLDQPQHF. The CDR3 nucleotides are TGTGCCAGCCAATCCAGACACAATTTAGATCAGCCCCAGCATTTT. The full variable domain, in which reference TRBV28 and TRBJ1-5 provide the parts outside the CDR3, is DVKVTQSSRYLVKRTGEKVFLECVQDMDHENMFWYRQDPGLGLRLIYFSYDVKMKEKGDIPEGYSVSREKKERFSLILESASTNQTSMYLCASQSRHNLDQPQHFGDGTRLSIL.

The chain carries TRBV2 and TRBJ2-1, with 9 bases identical to TRBD2. V gave up 6 bases and J gave up 5 bases; unmatched junction bases: 11. Germline V gene lookup returns CDR1 SNHLY and CDR2 FYNNEI. The CDR3 spans 16 residues. The CDR3 loop is CASSLWGGGADNEQFF. CDR3 in DNA: TGTGCCAGCAGCCTCTGGGGCGGGGGGGCGGACAATGAGCAGTTCTTC. Variable domain in full (rest from reference TRBV2 and TRBJ2-1): EPEVTQTPSHQVTQMGQEVILRCVPISNHLYFYWYRQILGQKVEFLVSFYNNEISEKSEIFDDQFSVERPDGSNFTLKIRSTKLEDSAMYFCASSLWGGGADNEQFFGPGTRLTVL.

The J gene is TRBJ2-3, the V gene TRBV2; possible D gene TRBD1, 5 bases. The CDR3 contains 12 residues. Per germline, CDR1 SNHLY and CDR2 FYNNEI. The germline V and J ends were trimmed by 8 bases and 4 bases, with 10 bases remaining between them. CDR3 sequence (DNA): TGTGCCAGCCCAGGGCCCCCAGATACGCAGTATTTT. Its translation is CASPGPPDTQYF.

This clone appeared a single time. The chain employs TRBV29-1 and TRBJ2-5; 8 bases are a match to TRBD2. The CDR3 contains 16 residues. V lost 0 bases to trimming and J lost 1 base; unmatched junction nucleotides: 7. The germline CDR1 and CDR2 sequences are SQVTM and ANQGSEA. The CDR3 sequence: CSVEDSQRGRQETQYF. CDR3 sequence (DNA): TGCAGCGTTGAAGATTCCCAGCGGGGGCGCCAAGAGACCCAGTACTTC.

This clone was seen a few times. The chain links TRBV7-9 to TRBJ2-7; D possibly corresponds to TRBD2 (6 bases). The V end lost 7 bases, the J end lost 0 bases, and 16 bases lay between the germline ends. This CDR3 comprises 15 residues. The germline gives CDR1 SEHNR, CDR2 FQNEAQ (reference sequence). The CDR3 reads CASIPGLSGSYEQYF. CDR3 nucleotide sequence: TGTGCCAGCATTCCGGGACTTTCGGGCTCCTACGAGCAGTACTTC. The full variable domain, rest sourced from reference TRBV7-9 and TRBJ2-7, is DTGVSQNPRHKITKRGQNVTFRCDPISEHNRLYWYRQTLGQGPEFLTYFQNEAQLEKSRLLSDRFSAERPKGSFSTLEIQRTEQGDSAMYLCASIPGLSGSYEQYFGPGTRLTVT.

The rearrangement links TRBV19 to TRBJ2-7; no clear D gene. The CDR3 contains 14 residues. Trimming stripped 1 base from V and 3 bases from J, with 10 bases between. Germline CDR1 is LNHDA and CDR2 is SQIVND (reference sequence). This CDR3 is CASSIGTVGYEQYF. The DNA for the CDR3 is TGTGCCAGTAGTATAGGGACGGTCGGCTACGAGCAGTACTTC.

The gene calls are TRBV7-8 and TRBJ2-3; weak D call: TRBD2 (7 bases). The CDR3 spans 13 residues. Trimming removed 5 bases from V and 4 bases from J, with 10 bases in between. Germline values: CDR1 SGHVS, CDR2 FQNEAQ. Here the CDR3 reads CASSGGGPDTQYF. CDR3 coding DNA: TGTGCCAGCAGCGGGGGGGGGCCAGATACGCAGTATTTT.

About this clone: The same CDR3 is also encoded by other DNA sequences in this sample. This chain uses TRBV6-5 with TRBJ1-6; maybe TRBD1 (6 bases). V lost 7 bases, J lost 10 bases, and 17 bases lay in between. Germline V lookup: CDR1 MNHEY, CDR2 SVGAGI. This CDR3 comprises 14 residues. The CDR3 DNA reads TGTGCCAGCATGCCGAACAGGGATCGATCACCCCTCCACTTT. Protein product: CASMPNRDRSPLHF.

V usage is TRBV5-8 and J usage is TRBJ1-1; TRBD1 is a possible D gene (5 bases). The V end lost 5 bases, the J end lost 0 bases, and 11 bases lay between the germline ends. The CDR3 length is 14 residues. Germline CDR1 SGHTS, CDR2 YDEGEE. As DNA, the CDR3 is TGTGCCAGCAGTACCAGGGTCATGAACACTGAAGCTTTCTTT. It specifies CASSTRVMNTEAFF.

The chain combines TRBV6-5 with TRBJ2-7; 9 bases map to TRBD2. Germline-derived CDR1 and CDR2 are MNHEY and SVGAGI. The CDR3 extends over 14 amino acids. J was trimmed by 3 bases and V by 5 bases; bases with no gene match: 5. CDR3 residues: CASSEGSGGYEQYF. The CDR3 DNA reads as TGTGCCAGCAGTGAGGGTAGCGGGGGCTACGAGCAGTACTTC.

This chain uses TRBV6-6 with TRBJ1-3, with a tentative D call TRBD1 (5 bases). V dropped 2 bases and J dropped 2 bases, with 7 bases sitting between them. Germline CDR1 MNHNY, CDR2 SVGAGI (reference sequence). The CDR3 length is 14 residues. This CDR3 reads CASSYPTAGNTIYF. The CDR3 DNA sequence: TGTGCCAGCAGTTACCCGACAGCTGGAAACACCATATATTTT.

There are a few counts of this clone. J is TRBJ1-5 and V is TRBV6-4; D remains unclear. Trimming shortened V by 3 bases and J by 14 bases, and 14 bases separated the two germline ends. The CDR3 contains 12 residues. Germline V gene lookup returns CDR1 MRHNA and CDR2 SNTAGT. The CDR3, as DNA: TGTGCCAGCAGTGAGCTGACTGTCTTAGAGCATTTT. Protein: CASSELTVLEHF.

V and J are TRBV6-5 and TRBJ1-5; 10 bases are a match to TRBD1. In germline, CDR1 is MNHEY, CDR2 SVGAGI. J lost 5 bases, V lost 6 bases, and 7 bases had no gene match. This CDR3 is 15 amino acids long. The CDR3 nucleotides read TGTGCCAGCAGCAAGGGACAGGGGACGTATCAGCCCCAGCATTTT. This translates into CASSKGQGTYQPQHF.

The CDR3 region is CASSPRLFYEKLFF. CDR3 coding DNA: TGTGCCAGCAGCCCACGGCTCTTCTATGAAAAACTGTTTTTT. J is TRBJ1-4 and V is TRBV11-2; D is uncertain. The CDR3 spans 14 residues. Germline lookup yields CDR1 SGHAT and CDR2 FQNNGV. Trimming left V 5 bases short and J 6 bases short, with 13 bases between.

The chain has TRBV6-1 and TRBJ1-1; 8 positions match TRBD1. The CDR3 extends over 14 amino acids. V shed 6 bases and J 5 bases; nucleotides not matched to a gene: 8. Per the germline V gene, CDR1 is MNHNS and CDR2 is SASEGT. In DNA, the CDR3 is TGTGCCAGCAGGTGGACAGGGTTGGGGACTGAAGCTTTCTTT. Protein: CASRWTGLGTEAFF.

The J gene is TRBJ2-3, the V gene TRBV19; D remains unclear. This CDR3 has 13 residues. V lost 5 bases and J 2 bases, leaving 8 bases between the germline ends. CDR1 LNHDA and CDR2 SQIVND come from the germline V gene (reference sequence). The CDR3 spells CASSFSPTDTQYF. The DNA for the CDR3 is TGTGCCAGTAGTTTCTCGCCCACAGATACGCAGTATTTT.

This chain links TRBV4-1 with TRBJ2-7; 7 bases agree with TRBD1. Germline V gives CDR1 MGHRA, CDR2 YSYEKL. This CDR3 spans 15 amino acids. V was clipped by 0 bases and J by 0 bases; unmatched bases: 2. The CDR3 nucleotides are TGCGCCAGCAGCCAAGAAGGGACAGACTCCTACGAGCAGTACTTC. Residues: CASSQEGTDSYEQYF.

The chain is built from TRBV6-1 and TRBJ1-2; a possible D gene is TRBD1 (5 bases). Deletions cut 6 bases from V and 4 bases from J, with 15 bases between. There are 14 residues in the CDR3. The germline V gene encodes CDR1 MNHNS and CDR2 SASEGT. CDR3 bases: TGTGCCAGCAGGGTGCCACAGGAACCCTATGGCTACACCTTC. Amino acid sequence: CASRVPQEPYGYTF.

V and J are TRBV10-1 and TRBJ1-1, with D uncertain. Trimming removed 3 bases at V and 0 bases at J, with 5 bases between. CDR1 and CDR2 (germline): WNHNN, SYGVQD (reference sequence). The CDR3 totals 13 residues. In DNA form, the CDR3 reads TGCGCCAGCAGTGAAAGCATGAACACTGAAGCTTTCTTT. It encodes CASSESMNTEAFF.

In its sample, this clone was seen a few times. The rearrangement joins TRBV5-4 to TRBJ2-3, with TRBD2 as a possible D gene (7 bases). The CDR3 has 14 amino acids. Germline lookup yields CDR1 SGHNT and CDR2 YYREEE (reference sequence). With 4 bases removed from V and 5 bases from J, the gap between germline ends came to 14 bases. The CDR3 bases are TGTGCCAGCAGCGGGAGGGGGGGTGGAGATACGCAGTATTTT. This encodes CASSGRGGGDTQYF.

The chain carries TRBV11-3 and TRBJ2-7; a weak D match, TRBD1 (5 bases). From germline, CDR1 is SGHNT and CDR2 YENEEA. The CDR3 has 12 amino acids. The V gene lost 5 bases and the J gene lost 3 bases, with 8 bases spanning the gap. Here the CDR3 reads CASSQDSYEQYF. The CDR3, as DNA: TGTGCCAGCAGCCAAGACAGCTACGAGCAGTACTTC.

J is TRBJ2-1 and V is TRBV23-1; D gene ambiguous. TRBV23-1 is an open reading frame whose function is uncertain. The CDR3 is 14 amino acids. V lost 0 bases and J lost 9, with 12 bases in between. CDR3 nucleotide sequence: TGCGCCAGCAGTCAATCCAGTACCTTCGGTGAGCAGTTCTTC. Its protein is CASSQSSTFGEQFF.

J is TRBJ2-1 and V is TRBV10-1; D is ambiguous. The CDR3 has 13 amino acids. The V gene's germline CDR1 is WNHNN and CDR2 SYGVQD (reference sequence). V gave up 2 bases and J gave up 2 bases, with 4 bases separating them. For the CDR3, the DNA is TGCGCCAGCAGTGAGAGGCCCTACAATGAGCAGTTCTTC. Its translation: CASSERPYNEQFF.

The chain uses TRBV6-4 and TRBJ1-5, with 8 bases matching TRBD1. With V trimmed by 2 bases and J by 3 bases, 9 bases remained unmatched. The CDR3 is 17 residues long. From germline, CDR1 is MRHNA and CDR2 SNTAGT. CDR3 sequence (DNA): TGTGCCAGCAGTGACCCCAGTCAGGGGGCGGACAATCAGCCCCAGCATTTT. It translates to CASSDPSQGADNQPQHF.

This clone was found a few times. The chain combines TRBV6-1 with TRBJ1-5, with 7 bases identical to TRBD1. Looked up from germline, CDR1 is MNHNS and CDR2 is SASEGT. The trim removed 4 bases at V and 6 bases at J, leaving 15 bases unmatched. There are 17 residues in the CDR3. DNA for the CDR3: TGTGCCAGCAGTGTTTTTTCCCGACAGGGCATAGGTCAGCCCCAGCATTTT. It encodes CASSVFSRQGIGQPQHF.

The rearrangement joins TRBV28 to TRBJ1-6, with 7 positions matching TRBD1. V gave up 5 bases and J gave up 3 bases; unmatched junction bases: 7. Germline V gives CDR1 MDHEN, CDR2 SYDVKM. The CDR3 covers 16 residues. CDR3 amino acids: CASSRSAGGYNSPLHF. CDR3 DNA: TGTGCCAGCAGTAGGTCGGCAGGGGGCTATAATTCACCCCTCCACTTT.

This chain uses TRBV19 with TRBJ2-7; TRBD2 aligns across 11 bases. Germline V gives CDR1 LNHDA, CDR2 SQIVND (reference sequence). V lost 2 bases and J lost 5; bases outside the gene matches: 5. This CDR3 is built from 15 residues. CDR3 in amino acids: CASSIMTSGNHEQYF. Written as DNA, the CDR3 is TGTGCCAGTAGTATAATGACTAGCGGGAACCACGAGCAGTACTTC.

This rearrangement joins TRBV19 to TRBJ2-7; D not certain. Looked up from germline, CDR1 is LNHDA and CDR2 is SQIVND (reference sequence). This CDR3 region has 13 residues. Trimming left V 2 bases short and J 1 base short, with 6 bases between. The CDR3 DNA reads TGTGCCAGTAGTATACAGGTATCCTACGAGCAGTACTTC. This encodes CASSIQVSYEQYF.

J is TRBJ1-5 and V is TRBV4-2; no clear D. Germline loops: CDR1 LGHNA, CDR2 YNFKEQ. CDR3 length: 15 residues. Trimming pared 0 bases from V and 0 bases from J, leaving 6 bases between. The CDR3 is CASSQELYSNQPQHF. The CDR3 nucleotides are TGTGCCAGCAGCCAAGAACTTTATAGCAATCAGCCCCAGCATTTT.